These T cell receptor beta chains were read from a single sample in a study of T cell changes during pregnancy in multiple sclerosis. Only in-frame clones appear in the TCRdb table, and some are missing; sequencing was by immunoSEQ multiplex PCR. The table records tens of thousands of clones, 85% to 95% of them present only once. The sample here was peripheral blood, taken after pregnancy. The receptors derive from a female donor with multiple sclerosis, enrolled in a pregnancy study. Both conserved end residues are part of each CDR3. The D gene is left open where the match is weak. Rows may omit the clone size; those that give it use once, few, many or a size class.

d_gene,v_gene,j_gene,abundance,CDR3aa,CDR3nt
-,TRBV7-2,TRBJ1-2,once,CASSLDGSNYGYTF,TGTGCCAGCAGCTTAGATGGCAGTAACTATGGCTACACCTTC
-,TRBV18,TRBJ1-2,-,CASSPAPSRQYGYTF,TGTGCCAGCTCACCTGCCCCATCCAGGCAATATGGCTACACCTTC
-,TRBV15,TRBJ1-1,-,CATSRDPGWTEAFF,TGTGCCACCAGCAGAGATCCGGGGTGGACTGAAGCTTTCTTT
-,TRBV19,TRBJ2-6,-,CASSTPGLTNSGANVLTF,TGTGCCAGTAGTACGCCTGGACTCACCAACTCTGGGGCCAACGTCCTGACTTTC
TRBD2,TRBV19,TRBJ2-5,-,CASRLAGGGETQYF,TGTGCCAGCCGACTAGCGGGAGGGGGAGAGACCCAGTACTTC
TRBD1,TRBV6-5,TRBJ2-5,-,CASSYQGQVAETQYF,TGTGCCAGCAGTTACCAGGGACAGGTGGCGGAGACCCAGTACTTC
-,TRBV4-3,TRBJ1-2,-,CASSQDGGPAYGYTF,TGCGCCAGCAGCCAAGACGGAGGGCCCGCCTATGGCTACACCTTC
-,TRBV6-5,TRBJ2-2,few,CASSRAGVNTGELFF,TGTGCCAGCAGTAGAGCAGGGGTCAACACCGGGGAGCTGTTTTTT
TRBD2,TRBV7-8,TRBJ2-1,-,CASSLGASGSSYNEQFF,TGTGCCAGCAGCTTAGGGGCCAGCGGGAGCTCCTACAATGAGCAGTTCTTC
-,TRBV2,TRBJ2-1,-,CASSRSGTGNYNEQFF,TGTGCCAGCAGTCGATCCGGGACTGGCAACTACAATGAGCAGTTCTTC
TRBD1,TRBV5-1,TRBJ1-1,-,CASSLGDSMNTEAFF,TGCGCCAGCAGCTTGGGGGACAGCATGAACACTGAAGCTTTCTTT
-,TRBV6-6,TRBJ1-6,once,CASSSGGPRTSSPLHF,TGTGCCAGCAGTTCGGGGGGGCCGAGGACCTCTTCACCCCTCCACTTT
-,TRBV30,TRBJ1-1,-,CAWSPPGQNTEAFF,TGTGCCTGGAGTCCCCCGGGACAGAACACTGAAGCTTTCTTT
TRBD2,TRBV27,TRBJ2-2,-,CASSYLAGNTGELFF,TGTGCCAGCAGTTACCTAGCGGGGAACACCGGGGAGCTGTTTTTT
-,TRBV5-5,TRBJ1-2,-,CASSLEGRNYGYTF,TGTGCCAGCAGCTTGGAGGGGCGAAACTATGGCTACACCTTC
-,TRBV28,TRBJ1-5,few,CASRGSFNQPQHF,TGTGCCAGCAGGGGGAGCTTCAATCAGCCCCAGCATTTT
-,TRBV25-1,TRBJ2-1,-,CASTLSGGHGEQFF,TGTGCCAGCACCTTATCTGGGGGACACGGTGAGCAGTTCTTC
-,TRBV6-6,TRBJ2-5,-,CASSYLAWETQYF,TGTGCCAGCAGTTACCTAGCTTGGGAGACCCAGTACTTC
TRBD2,TRBV6-5,TRBJ2-7,-,CASRPRTSGSYEQYF,TGTGCCAGCAGACCTCGGACTAGCGGATCCTACGAGCAGTACTTC
TRBD1,TRBV30,TRBJ1-1,-,CAWSVGTGGNGAFF,TGTGCCTGGAGTGTAGGGACAGGGGGAAATGGAGCTTTCTTT
-,TRBV29-1,TRBJ2-2,-,CSGNSAGELFF,TGCAGCGGCAACTCGGCCGGGGAGCTGTTTTTT
TRBD2,TRBV5-4,TRBJ2-3,-,CASNSWVLAGTDTQYF,TGTGCCAGCAACTCTTGGGTCCTAGCGGGAACAGATACGCAGTATTTT
-,TRBV11-2,TRBJ1-1,-,CASRFKGKKEAFF,TGTGCCAGCAGGTTTAAGGGGAAGAAGGAAGCTTTCTTT
TRBD1,TRBV7-9,TRBJ1-5,-,CASSLRDRDDFSNQPQHF,TGTGCCAGCAGCTTAAGGGACAGGGATGACTTTAGCAATCAGCCCCAGCATTTT
-,TRBV5-1,TRBJ1-2,-,CASSLARGRSGYTF,TGCGCCAGCAGCTTGGCCCGGGGAAGAAGTGGCTACACCTTC
-,TRBV6-5,TRBJ2-5,-,CASSYSKLSQETQYF,TGTGCCAGCAGTTACTCGAAACTATCACAAGAGACCCAGTACTTC
TRBD1,TRBV9,TRBJ2-3,-,CASSMTGDTQYF,TGTGCCAGCAGCATGACAGGGGATACGCAGTATTTT
-,TRBV7-2,TRBJ1-1,-,CASSLGSSSSTEAFF,TGTGCCAGCAGCTTAGGGAGTTCCTCTAGCACTGAAGCTTTCTTT
TRBD2,TRBV2,TRBJ2-1,-,CASRGDYSYNEQFF,TGTGCCAGCAGGGGGGACTACTCCTACAATGAGCAGTTCTTC
-,TRBV2,TRBJ1-1,-,CASREMNTEAFF,TGTGCCAGCAGGGAGATGAACACTGAAGCTTTCTTT